This TCR beta chain stems from a study of blood T cells in healthy people across ages. Primed by a sample-barcoded 5' primer and a J-beta primer mix, a second PCR proceeded for roughly 7 to 11 cycles. TCRdb re-analysed the 5' RACE reads in MiXCR, keeping a single row per CDR3 protein. This table has 650,000 to 1,000,000 distinct CDR3 sequences, around 36% appearing once. As to this clonotype: The antigen is not known. One end of the junction does not line up with germline, which may come from a read error.

CDR3 size: 15 residues. Germline loops: CDR1 SNHLY, CDR2 FYNNEI. Ranging in age from about 6 to 100, the donors were healthy Caucasian individuals from Russia. Broader study findings: Both higher diversity and more naive CD4+ cells marked long-lived donors when set against aged donors. A strong correlation was seen between TCR beta diversity and naive T cell percentage. Investigators viewed diversity estimates from one million T cells as underestimates, the study reported.

The sequence came from a man younger than 30 in good health. This chain links TRBV2 with TRBJ2-5; D is possibly TRBD1 (5 bases). Sequences were obtained from blood. This CDR3 is CASSEARLGAENQYF. The CDR3 DNA reads TGTGCCAGCAGTGAAGCGCGTCTTGGGGCGGAGAACCAGTACTTC.